This TCR beta chain comes out of a study of glioma-infiltrating T cells after dendritic cell vaccination (dated by TCRdb to the mid-2010s). For the study in its entirety: The cohort comprised approximately 15 glioblastoma patients from Phase I and II dendritic cell vaccination trials, 9 newly diagnosed and 6 with recurrent disease. Patients received autologous tumor lysate-pulsed dendritic cell vaccination between about 2003 and 2013. The vaccine consisted of monocyte-derived dendritic cells cultured less than 9 days with IL-4 and GM-CSF, then pulsed overnight with autologous tumor lysate. Three intradermal dendritic cell vaccine injections were administered to patients at biweekly intervals in the arm below the axilla. In glioblastoma patients vaccinated with dendritic cells, deep sequencing of TCR beta CDR3 regions served to measure tumor-infiltrating lymphocyte content and to compare repertoires between tumor and blood. Survival after dendritic cell vaccination was correlated with TCR sequencing metrics such as TIL content and the overlap between tumor and blood repertoires. Broad study findings and their caveats: After dendritic cell vaccination, a higher estimated pretreatment TIL content predicted longer time to progression and longer overall survival. TCR clonality showed no direct relationship with survival, which suggests that a diverse polyclonal response may be important. The response model built on TCR overlap across three groups was characterized as speculative, with prospective validation still needed. The cohort was small and heterogeneous, few patients had complete blood and tumor sets, and even fewer had initial-recurrent tumor pairs.

This specimen's time point label, interpreted: after dendritic cell vaccination, including at tumor progression/relapse. Selection of patients required sufficient residual fresh-frozen tumor tissue and over two years of available survival data. An isocitrate dehydrogenase mutation was not carried by any of the glioblastoma patients, although molecular status was otherwise variable. PBMC were collected before vaccination, two weeks after the third vaccination, and at tumor progression if progression occurred. The Qiagen DNeasy Blood extraction Kit was used for extraction of genomic DNA. TCRB CDR3 regions were amplified from around 2.1 ug genomic DNA, or all available DNA if less, using the immunoSEQ assay. The multiplex PCR relied on 60 forward primers for TCR V beta segments and 13 reverse primers for J beta segments. Synthetic control templates were spiked into each sample at limiting dilution to estimate reads per starting template. The Illumina HiSeq System generated 87 bp sequencing reads. The source study handled its data this way. To remove PCR and sequencing errors, closely related sequences were merged with a nearest neighbor algorithm. TCR overlap was defined as the percentage of unique tumor TCR beta sequences that were also found in the peripheral blood of the same patient. TCRdb obtained this table from immuneACCESS and retained in-frame rearrangements with V and J assigned. These tables miss some clones; where compared with another copy, unresolved V genes account for less than half of the shortfall, and the remainder is unexplained. V and J calls and clone size come straight from that table; D and trimming were deduced from the DNA. The sample table records tens of thousands of clones; roughly four fifths of these occur just once. The ten largest clones capture 6% to 8% of the sample.

The CDR3 starts with the cysteine, ends with the phenylalanine, and has 15 residues. Left in the record is the CDR3 DNA by itself, 45 bases read in frame from the first base. The germline V gene specifies SGHDN as CDR1 and FVKESK as CDR2. V ends up 4 bases short and J 7 bases short, with an unmatched junction base count of 5. About this clone itself: This receptor's antigen is unknown. Base qualities were left out, and no much larger clone turns up one base away.

Recombination joined TRBV14 with TRBJ1-6; 9 middle bases align to TRBD1. The sample was blood, taken after dendritic cell vaccination. This TCR was sampled from a human donor with glioblastoma. CDR3 reads: CASSLRQGVNSPLHF. The nucleotide sequence is given as TGTGCCAGCAGCCTACGACAGGGGGTGAATTCACCCCTCCACTTT.